The sequence of this T cell receptor (beta chain) was determined in a study of blood T cell repertoires in COVID-19. Overall study: The United States, Italy and Spain were the sources of the acute and convalescent COVID-19 samples. The cDNA or gDNA used as material had been derived from T cells, B-cell-depleted T cells, or PBMCs.

Living in 24 US areas, the participants were between roughly 18 and 95 years of age. Membership in each cohort depended on participant-reported clinical history. Profiled with immunoSEQ multiplex PCR; TCRdb holds only in-frame clones, not every one. The data hold 300,000 to 400,000 clones, with about 90% observed a single time. The CDR3 is made up of 14 amino acids. The germline V and J ends were trimmed by 0 bases and 3 bases, with 6 bases remaining between them. Germline V lookup: CDR1 SGHRS, CDR2 YFSETQ. This receptor was obtained from a woman in her twenties or thirties who had recovered from COVID-19. This chain uses TRBV5-1 with TRBJ1-4, with a possible D match to TRBD1 (5 bases). Sequencing was done on a sample of PBMCs or T cells enriched from blood (not recorded which). The CDR3 here is CASSLDRPNEKLFF. The CDR3 nucleotides read TGCGCCAGCAGCTTGGACAGGCCTAATGAAAAACTGTTTTTT.